One sample yielded the 5 T cell receptor beta chains listed below, sequenced in a study of blood T cell repertoires in COVID-19. This table comes from immunoSEQ multiplex PCR, and its TCRdb copy is limited to in-frame clones, with some not included. The sample holds about 94,000 clones; 75% to 90% are singletons and the top ten take about a fifth. Sequencing was done on a sample of peripheral blood. Receptors were obtained from a woman older than 75 with acute or convalescent COVID-19.

The V call is TRBV7-6, the J call TRBJ2-1; 8 bases map to TRBD2. Germline CDR1 and CDR2: SGHVS and FNYEAQ. The CDR3 loop spans 17 amino acids. Losses at the gene ends were 2 bases for V and 0 bases for J; bases not matched to a gene: 6. The CDR3, as DNA: TGTGCCAGCAGCTTACTCCTAGCGGGTAGCTCCTACAATGAGCAGTTCTTC. This sequence encodes CASSLLLAGSSYNEQFF.

This chain links TRBV3-1 (or the pseudogene TRBV3-2) with TRBJ2-6; D is uncertain. CDR1 and CDR2 from the germline V gene are LGHDT and YNNKEL (reference sequence). This CDR3 spans 15 amino acids. V was trimmed by 4 bases and J by 2 bases, leaving 9 bases between them. The CDR3 coding sequence is TGTGCCAGCAGCCCTCGACGGGCTGGGGCCAACGTCCTGACTTTC. Protein sequence: CASSPRRAGANVLTF.

V and J are TRBV29-1 and TRBJ2-3, with 9 bases identical to TRBD2. The V gene end was trimmed by 4 bases and the J gene end by 0 bases; junction bases not matched to a gene: 8. The length of the CDR3 is 16 residues. The V gene's germline CDR1 is SQVTM and CDR2 ANQGSEA. The chain's CDR3 is CSVVGSGGSSTDTQYF. DNA of the CDR3: TGCAGCGTTGTTGGTAGCGGGGGCTCTAGCACAGATACGCAGTATTTT.

The chain has TRBV18 and TRBJ1-1, with D hard to call. The CDR3 length is 13 residues. V dropped 6 bases and J dropped 0 bases, with 8 bases sitting between them. Germline V gene sequence: CDR1 KGHSH, CDR2 LQKENI. The CDR3 sequence is CASSPRLNTEAFF. The CDR3 DNA sequence: TGTGCCAGCTCGCCCAGGTTGAACACTGAAGCTTTCTTT.

Here the CDR3 DNA reads TGTGCCAGCAGTCTTTCGGAGACCCAGTACTTC. Its translation is CASSLSETQYF. V is TRBV12-3 or TRBV12-4 and J is TRBJ2-5, with unresolved D. The CDR3 loop spans 11 amino acids. Deletions cut 5 bases from V and 5 bases from J, with 6 bases between.